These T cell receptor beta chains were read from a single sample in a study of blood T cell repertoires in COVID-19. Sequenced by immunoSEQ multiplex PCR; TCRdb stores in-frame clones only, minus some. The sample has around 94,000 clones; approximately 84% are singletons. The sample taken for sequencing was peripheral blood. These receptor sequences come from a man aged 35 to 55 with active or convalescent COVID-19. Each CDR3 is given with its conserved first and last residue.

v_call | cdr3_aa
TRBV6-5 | CATDLNGVADTQYF
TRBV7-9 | CASSPRGPDTQYF
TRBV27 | CASSLRGGMGNQPQHF
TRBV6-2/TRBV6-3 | CASSYSWTGISNEQFF
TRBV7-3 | CASSTSTGHTNTGELFF
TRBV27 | CASNRQGGAGGNTIYF
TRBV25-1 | CASSESRFTETQYF
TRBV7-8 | CASSLPGQGQPQHF
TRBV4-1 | CASSHGDRDNMGEQYF
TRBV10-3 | CAISSGGYEQYF
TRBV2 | CASSPTREHEQYF
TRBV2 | CASNTKLNSPLHF
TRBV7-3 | CASSPRLSSTGELFF
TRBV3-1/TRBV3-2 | CASSPTGYEQYF
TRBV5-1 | CASSWGTDGYTF
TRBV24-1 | CATSDPVGLAGGQRDTQYF
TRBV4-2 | CASSQPTGGPKGTQYF
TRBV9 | CASSSDGANEQFF
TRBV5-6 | CASSSTGTGETQYF
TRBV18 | CASSPSGTGHYGYTF
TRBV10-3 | CAISEVRSTDTQYF
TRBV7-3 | CASSSQGTLGTGELFF
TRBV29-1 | CSVDGAYGYTF
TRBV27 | CASRRLAGEIHEQFF
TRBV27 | CASSLGASLADTQYF
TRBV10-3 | CAISSGTGAGNTIYF
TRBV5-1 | CASSLVSNSYNEQFF
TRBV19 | CASSGQGAGQPQHF
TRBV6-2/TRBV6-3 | CASSYSNGRGFPEAFF
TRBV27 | CASSTRTVSYEQYF
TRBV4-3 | CASSLGTGGTGELFF
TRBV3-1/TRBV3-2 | CASSQALAGGTDTQYF
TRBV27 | CASRNHREDTQYF
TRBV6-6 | CASTKSGELFF
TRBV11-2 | CASSLEEGTEAFF
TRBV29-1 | CSVEPGQGVYGYTF
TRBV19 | CASSSPGGSADTQYF
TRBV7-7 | CASSLSVLAGEHYEQYF
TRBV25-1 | CASSDGGGGTRETQYF
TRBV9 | CASSVGTGSYNEQFF
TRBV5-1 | CASSVQTGGNTIYF
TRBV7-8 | CASSPGPEAFF
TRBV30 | CAWASGQGATEAFF